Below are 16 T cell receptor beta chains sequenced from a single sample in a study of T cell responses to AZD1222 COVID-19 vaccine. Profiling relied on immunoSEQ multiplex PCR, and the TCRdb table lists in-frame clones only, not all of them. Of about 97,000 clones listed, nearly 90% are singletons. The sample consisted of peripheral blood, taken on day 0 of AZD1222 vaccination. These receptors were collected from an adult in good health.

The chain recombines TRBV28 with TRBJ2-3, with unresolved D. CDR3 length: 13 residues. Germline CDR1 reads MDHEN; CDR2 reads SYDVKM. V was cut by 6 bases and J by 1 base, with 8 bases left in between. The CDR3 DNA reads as TGTGCCAGCAGCCAATTTGGCACAGATACGCAGTATTTT. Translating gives CASSQFGTDTQYF.

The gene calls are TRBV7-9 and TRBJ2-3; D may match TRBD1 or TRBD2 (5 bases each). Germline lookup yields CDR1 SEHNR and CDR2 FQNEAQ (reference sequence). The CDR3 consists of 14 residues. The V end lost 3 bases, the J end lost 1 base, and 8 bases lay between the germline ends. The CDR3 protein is CASSFVGGTDTQYF. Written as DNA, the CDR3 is TGTGCCAGCAGCTTCGTGGGGGGCACAGATACGCAGTATTTT. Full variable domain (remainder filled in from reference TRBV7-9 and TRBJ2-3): DTGVSQNPRHKITKRGQNVTFRCDPISEHNRLYWYRQTLGQGPEFLTYFQNEAQLEKSRLLSDRFSAERPKGSFSTLEIQRTEQGDSAMYLCASSFVGGTDTQYFGPGTRLTVL.

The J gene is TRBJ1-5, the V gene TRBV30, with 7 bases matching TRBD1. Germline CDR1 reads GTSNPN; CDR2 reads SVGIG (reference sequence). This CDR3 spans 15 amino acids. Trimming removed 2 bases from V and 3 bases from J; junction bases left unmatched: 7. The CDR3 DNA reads TGTGCCTGGAGTCTTGGGACAGCCTCCAATCAGCCCCAGCATTTT. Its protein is CAWSLGTASNQPQHF.

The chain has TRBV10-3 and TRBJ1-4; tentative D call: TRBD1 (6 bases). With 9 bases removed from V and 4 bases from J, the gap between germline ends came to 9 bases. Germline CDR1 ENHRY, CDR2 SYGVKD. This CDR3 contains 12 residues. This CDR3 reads CAIKDSNEKLFF. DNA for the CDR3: TGTGCCATTAAGGACAGTAATGAAAAACTGTTTTTT.

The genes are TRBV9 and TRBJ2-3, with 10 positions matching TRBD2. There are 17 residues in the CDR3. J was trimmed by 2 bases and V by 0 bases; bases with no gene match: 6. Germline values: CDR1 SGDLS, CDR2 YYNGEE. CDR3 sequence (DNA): TGTGCCAGCAGCGTAGCGGCTAGCGGGGGATACACAGATACGCAGTATTTT. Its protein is CASSVAASGGYTDTQYF.

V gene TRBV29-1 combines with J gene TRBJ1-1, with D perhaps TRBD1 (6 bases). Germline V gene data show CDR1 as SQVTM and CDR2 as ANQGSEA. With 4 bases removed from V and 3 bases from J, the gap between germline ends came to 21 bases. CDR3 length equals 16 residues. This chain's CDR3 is CSVAAPPTGIHTEAFF. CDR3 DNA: TGCAGCGTTGCCGCTCCTCCCACAGGGATTCACACTGAAGCTTTCTTT.

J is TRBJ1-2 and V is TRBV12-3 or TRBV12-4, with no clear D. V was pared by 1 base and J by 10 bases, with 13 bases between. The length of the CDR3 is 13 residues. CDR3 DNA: TGTGCCAGCAGTTTAGGGATCCCCGCTTACTACACCTTC. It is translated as CASSLGIPAYYTF.

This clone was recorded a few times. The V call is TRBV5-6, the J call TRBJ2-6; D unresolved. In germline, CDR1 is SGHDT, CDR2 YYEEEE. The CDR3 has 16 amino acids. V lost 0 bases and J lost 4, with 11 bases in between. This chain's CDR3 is CASSLVYGSGANVLTF. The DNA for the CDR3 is TGTGCCAGCAGCTTGGTGTATGGTTCAGGGGCCAACGTCCTGACTTTC.

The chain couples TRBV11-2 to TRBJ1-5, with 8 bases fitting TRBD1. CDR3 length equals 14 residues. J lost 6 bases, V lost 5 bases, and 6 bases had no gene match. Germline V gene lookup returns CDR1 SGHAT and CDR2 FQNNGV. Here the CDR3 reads CASSVDRAGQPQHF. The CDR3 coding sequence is TGTGCCAGCAGCGTGGACAGGGCGGGTCAGCCCCAGCATTTT.

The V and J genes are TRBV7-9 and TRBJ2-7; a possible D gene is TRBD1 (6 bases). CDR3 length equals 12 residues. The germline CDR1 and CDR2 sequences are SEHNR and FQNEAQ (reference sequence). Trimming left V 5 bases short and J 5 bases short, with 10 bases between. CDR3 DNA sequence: TGTGCCAGCAGCGAAAGGACAGACGAGCAGTACTTC. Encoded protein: CASSERTDEQYF.

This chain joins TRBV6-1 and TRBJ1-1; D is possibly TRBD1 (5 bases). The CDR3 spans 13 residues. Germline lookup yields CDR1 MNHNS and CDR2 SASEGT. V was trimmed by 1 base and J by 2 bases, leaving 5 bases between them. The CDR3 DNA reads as TGTGCCAGCAGTGAAGGGGACAACACTGAAGCTTTCTTT. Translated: CASSEGDNTEAFF.

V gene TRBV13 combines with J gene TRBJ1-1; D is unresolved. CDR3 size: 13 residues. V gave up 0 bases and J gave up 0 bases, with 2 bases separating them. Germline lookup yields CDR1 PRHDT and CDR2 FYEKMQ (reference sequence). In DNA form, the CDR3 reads TGTGCCAGCAGCTTAGGGGTGAACACTGAAGCTTTCTTT. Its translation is CASSLGVNTEAFF.

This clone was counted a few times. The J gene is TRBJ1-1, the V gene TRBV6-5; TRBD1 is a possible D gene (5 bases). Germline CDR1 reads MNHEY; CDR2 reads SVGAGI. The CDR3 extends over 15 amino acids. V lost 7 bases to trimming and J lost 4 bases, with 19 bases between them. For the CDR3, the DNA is TGTGCCAGCATCGAAGGGGTAGGCGCTACCACTGAAGCTTTCTTT. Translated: CASIEGVGATTEAFF.

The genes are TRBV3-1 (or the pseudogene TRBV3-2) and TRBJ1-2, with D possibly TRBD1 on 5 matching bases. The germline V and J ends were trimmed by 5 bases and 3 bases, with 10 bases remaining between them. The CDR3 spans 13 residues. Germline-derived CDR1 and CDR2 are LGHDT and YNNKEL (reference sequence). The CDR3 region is CASSVQGYYGYTF. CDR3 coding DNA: TGTGCCAGCAGCGTTCAGGGTTACTATGGCTACACCTTC.

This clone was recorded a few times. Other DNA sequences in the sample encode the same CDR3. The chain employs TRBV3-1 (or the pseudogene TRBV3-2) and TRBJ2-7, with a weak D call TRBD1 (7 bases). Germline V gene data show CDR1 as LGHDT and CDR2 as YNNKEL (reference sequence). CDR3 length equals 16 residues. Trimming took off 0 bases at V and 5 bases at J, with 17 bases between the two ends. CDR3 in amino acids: CASSQDIGQGGDEQYF. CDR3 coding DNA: TGTGCCAGCAGCCAAGATATCGGCCAGGGGGGCGACGAGCAGTACTTC.

This CDR3 is CSASRPNYGYTF. CDR3 bases: TGCAGTGCTAGTAGGCCCAACTATGGCTACACCTTC. J is TRBJ1-2 and V is TRBV20-1; no clear D gene. This CDR3 has 12 residues. V was trimmed by 3 bases and J by 2 bases, leaving 7 bases between them. Germline assignment: CDR1 DFQATT and CDR2 SNEGSKA (reference sequence).